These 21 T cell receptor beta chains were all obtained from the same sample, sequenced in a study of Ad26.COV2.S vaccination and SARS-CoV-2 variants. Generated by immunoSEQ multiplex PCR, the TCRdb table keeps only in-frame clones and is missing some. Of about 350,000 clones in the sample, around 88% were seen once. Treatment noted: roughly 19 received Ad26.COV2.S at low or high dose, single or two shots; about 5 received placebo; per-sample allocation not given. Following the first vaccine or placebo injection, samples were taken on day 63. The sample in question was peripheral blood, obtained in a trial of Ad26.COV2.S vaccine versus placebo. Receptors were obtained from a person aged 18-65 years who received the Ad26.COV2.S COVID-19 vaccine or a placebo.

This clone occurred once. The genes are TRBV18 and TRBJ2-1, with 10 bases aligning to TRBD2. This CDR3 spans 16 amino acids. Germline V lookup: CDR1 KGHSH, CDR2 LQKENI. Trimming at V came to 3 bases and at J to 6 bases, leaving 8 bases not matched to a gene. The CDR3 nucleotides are TGTGCCAGCTCACCTCTCCTAGCGGGGGCTGGCAATGAGCAGTTCTTC. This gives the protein CASSPLLAGAGNEQFF. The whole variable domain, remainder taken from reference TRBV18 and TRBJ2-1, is NAGVMQNPRHLVRRRGQEARLRCSPMKGHSHVYWYRQLPEEGLKFMVYLQKENIIDESGMPKERFSAEFPKEGPSILRIQQVVRGDSAAYFCASSPLLAGAGNEQFFGPGTRLTVL.

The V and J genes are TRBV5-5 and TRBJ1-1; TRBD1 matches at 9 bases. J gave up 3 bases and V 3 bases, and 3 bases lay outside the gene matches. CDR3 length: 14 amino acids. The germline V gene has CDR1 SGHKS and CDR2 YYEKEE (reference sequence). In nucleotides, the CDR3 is TGTGCCAGCAGCTCACAGGGGGCCTACACTGAAGCTTTCTTT. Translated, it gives CASSSQGAYTEAFF.

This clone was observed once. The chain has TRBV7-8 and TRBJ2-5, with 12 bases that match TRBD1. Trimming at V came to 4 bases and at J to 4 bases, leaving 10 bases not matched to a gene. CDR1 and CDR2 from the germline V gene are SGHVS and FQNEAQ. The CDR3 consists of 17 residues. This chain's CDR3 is CASSWGTGGFIGETQYF. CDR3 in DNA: TGTGCCAGCAGCTGGGGGACAGGGGGCTTTATTGGAGAGACCCAGTACTTC.

DNA for the CDR3: TGTGCCAGCAGCGACCAACTAGCGGGATTTTTCAATGAGCAGTTCTTC. Its protein is CASSDQLAGFFNEQFF. The chain employs TRBV5-6 and TRBJ2-1, with 10 bases matching TRBD2. This CDR3 has 16 residues. The V gene end was trimmed by 4 bases and the J gene end by 6 bases; junction bases not matched to a gene: 10. CDR1 is SGHDT and CDR2 is YYEEEE in the germline V gene.

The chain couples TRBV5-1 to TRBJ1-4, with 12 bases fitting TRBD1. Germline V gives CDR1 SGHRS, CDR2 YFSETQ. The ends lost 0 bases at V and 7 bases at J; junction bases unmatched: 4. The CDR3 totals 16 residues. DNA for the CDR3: TGCGCCAGCAGCTTGGTCGGGACAGGGGGCGGTGAAAAACTGTTTTTT. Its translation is CASSLVGTGGGEKLFF. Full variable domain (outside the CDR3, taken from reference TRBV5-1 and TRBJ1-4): KAGVTQTPRYLIKTRGQQVTLSCSPISGHRSVSWYQQTPGQGLQFLFEYFSETQRNKGNFPGRFSGRQFSNSRSEMNVSTLELGDSALYLCASSLVGTGGGEKLFFGSGTQLSVL.

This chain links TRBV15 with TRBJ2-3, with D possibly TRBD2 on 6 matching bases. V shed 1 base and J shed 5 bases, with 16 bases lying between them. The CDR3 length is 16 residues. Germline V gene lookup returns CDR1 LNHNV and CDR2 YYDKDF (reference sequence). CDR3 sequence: CATSRGRAGLIDTQYF. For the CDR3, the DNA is TGTGCCACCAGCAGAGGGAGGGCGGGGCTGATAGATACGCAGTATTTT.

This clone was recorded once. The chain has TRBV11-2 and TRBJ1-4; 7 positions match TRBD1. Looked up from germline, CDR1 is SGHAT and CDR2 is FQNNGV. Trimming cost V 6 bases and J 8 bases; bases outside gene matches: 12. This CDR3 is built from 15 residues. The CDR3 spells CASRFEGTVSEKLFF. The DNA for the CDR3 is TGTGCCAGCAGGTTCGAGGGGACAGTCAGCGAAAAACTGTTTTTT.

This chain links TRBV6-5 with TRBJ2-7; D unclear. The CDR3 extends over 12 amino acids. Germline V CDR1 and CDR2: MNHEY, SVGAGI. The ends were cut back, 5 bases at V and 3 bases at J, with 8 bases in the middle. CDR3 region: CASSKTGYEQYF. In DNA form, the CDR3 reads TGTGCCAGCAGTAAAACCGGCTACGAGCAGTACTTC.

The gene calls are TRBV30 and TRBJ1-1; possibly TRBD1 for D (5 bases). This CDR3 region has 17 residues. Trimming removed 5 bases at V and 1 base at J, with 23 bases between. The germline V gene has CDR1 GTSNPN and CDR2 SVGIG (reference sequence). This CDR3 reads CAWLNVPGRLRNTEAFF. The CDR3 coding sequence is TGTGCCTGGTTAAACGTCCCGGGACGTCTTCGGAACACTGAAGCTTTCTTT.

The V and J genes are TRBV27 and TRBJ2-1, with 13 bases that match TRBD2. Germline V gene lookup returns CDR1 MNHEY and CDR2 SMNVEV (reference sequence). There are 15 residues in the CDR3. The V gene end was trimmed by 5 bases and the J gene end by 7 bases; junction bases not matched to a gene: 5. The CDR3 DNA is TGTGCCAGCAGTCCGCGGGGACTAGCGGGAAATGAGCAGTTCTTC. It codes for CASSPRGLAGNEQFF.

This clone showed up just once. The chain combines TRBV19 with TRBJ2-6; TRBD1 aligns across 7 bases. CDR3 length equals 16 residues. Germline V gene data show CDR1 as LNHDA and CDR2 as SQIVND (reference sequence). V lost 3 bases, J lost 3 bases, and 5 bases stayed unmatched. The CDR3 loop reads CASSIGQDGGANVLTF. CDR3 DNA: TGTGCCAGTAGTATCGGACAGGACGGTGGGGCCAACGTCCTGACTTTC.

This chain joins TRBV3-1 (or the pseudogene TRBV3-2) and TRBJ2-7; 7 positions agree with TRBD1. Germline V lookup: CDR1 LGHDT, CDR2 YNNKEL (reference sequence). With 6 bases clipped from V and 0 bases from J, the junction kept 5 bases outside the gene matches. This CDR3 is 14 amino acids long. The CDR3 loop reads CASRQTGISYEQYF. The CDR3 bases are TGTGCCAGCAGACAGACAGGGATCTCCTACGAGCAGTACTTC.

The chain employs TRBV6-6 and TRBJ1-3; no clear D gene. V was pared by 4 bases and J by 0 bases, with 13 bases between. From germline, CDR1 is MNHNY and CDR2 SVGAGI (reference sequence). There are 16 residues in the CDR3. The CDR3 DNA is TGTGCCAGCAGTTTCCGGCCCCATAGCTCTGGAAACACCATATATTTT. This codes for CASSFRPHSSGNTIYF.

The CDR3 reads CASSPGQGPYGYTF. The CDR3 nucleotides read TGTGCCAGCAGCCCGGGTCAGGGGCCCTATGGCTACACCTTC. The chain couples TRBV5-6 to TRBJ1-2, with D possibly TRBD1 on 6 matching bases. CDR3 length: 14 residues. V lost 4 bases and J 4 bases, leaving 14 bases between the germline ends. Germline-derived CDR1 and CDR2 are SGHDT and YYEEEE.

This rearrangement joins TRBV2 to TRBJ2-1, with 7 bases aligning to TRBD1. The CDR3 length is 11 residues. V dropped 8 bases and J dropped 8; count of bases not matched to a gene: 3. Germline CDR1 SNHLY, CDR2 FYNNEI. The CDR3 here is CASPTGDEQFF. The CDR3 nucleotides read TGTGCCAGCCCTACAGGGGATGAGCAGTTCTTC.

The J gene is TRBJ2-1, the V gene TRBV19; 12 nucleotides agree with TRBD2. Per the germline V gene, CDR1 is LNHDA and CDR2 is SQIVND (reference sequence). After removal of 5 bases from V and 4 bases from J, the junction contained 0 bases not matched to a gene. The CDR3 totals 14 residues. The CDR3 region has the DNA TGTGCCAGTAGTGGACTAGCGGGATACAATGAGCAGTTCTTC. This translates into CASSGLAGYNEQFF.

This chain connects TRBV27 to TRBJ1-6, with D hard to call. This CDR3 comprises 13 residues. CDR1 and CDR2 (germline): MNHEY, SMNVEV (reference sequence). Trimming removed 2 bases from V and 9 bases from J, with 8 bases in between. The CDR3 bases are TGTGCCAGCAGTTTAGGACCGGGTTCACCCCTCCACTTT. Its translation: CASSLGPGSPLHF.

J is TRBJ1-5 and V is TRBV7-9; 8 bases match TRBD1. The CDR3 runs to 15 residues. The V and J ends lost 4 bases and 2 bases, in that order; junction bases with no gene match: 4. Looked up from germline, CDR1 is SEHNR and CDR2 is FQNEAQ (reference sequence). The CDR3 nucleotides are TGTGCCAGCAGCTGGACAGGGAATGGCAATCAGCCCCAGCATTTT. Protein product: CASSWTGNGNQPQHF.

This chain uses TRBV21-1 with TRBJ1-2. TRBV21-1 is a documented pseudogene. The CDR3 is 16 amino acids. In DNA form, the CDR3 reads TGTGCCAGCACCGAACTAGACAAGGCGATCAACTATGGCTACACCTTC. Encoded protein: CASTELDKAINYGYTF.

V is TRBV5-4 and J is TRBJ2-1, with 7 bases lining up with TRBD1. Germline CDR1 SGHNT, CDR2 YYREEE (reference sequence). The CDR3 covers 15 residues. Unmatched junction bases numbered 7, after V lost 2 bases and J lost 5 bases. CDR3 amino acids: CASSLPGTDNNEQFF. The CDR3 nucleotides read TGTGCCAGCAGCTTACCTGGGACAGATAACAATGAGCAGTTCTTC.

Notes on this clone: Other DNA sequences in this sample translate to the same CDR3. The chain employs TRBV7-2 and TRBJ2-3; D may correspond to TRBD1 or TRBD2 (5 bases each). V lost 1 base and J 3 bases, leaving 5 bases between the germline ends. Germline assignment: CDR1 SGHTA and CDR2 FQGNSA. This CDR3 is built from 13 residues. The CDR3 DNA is TGTGCCAGCAGCTTAGGGGGGACAGATACGCAGTATTTT. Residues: CASSLGGTDTQYF.